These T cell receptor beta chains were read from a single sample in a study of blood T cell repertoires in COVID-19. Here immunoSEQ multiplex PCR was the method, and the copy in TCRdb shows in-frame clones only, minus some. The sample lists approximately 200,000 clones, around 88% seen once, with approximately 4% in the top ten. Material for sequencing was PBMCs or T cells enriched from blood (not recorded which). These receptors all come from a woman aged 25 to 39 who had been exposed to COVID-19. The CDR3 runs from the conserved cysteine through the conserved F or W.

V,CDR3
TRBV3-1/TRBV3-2,CASSTGLAGGVTQYF
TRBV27,CASRWTGGMNTEAFF
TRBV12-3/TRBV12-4,CASSLGQNTEAFF
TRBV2,CASSEQGSSYEQYF
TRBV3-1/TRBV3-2,CASSQGGTLRSGNTIYF
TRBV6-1,CASSEVGDRAQHF
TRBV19,CASSIAGRGSYGYTF
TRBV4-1,CASSQDEGGVQNQPQHF
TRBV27,CASGGQNSPLHF
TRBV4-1,CASSHETSTDTQYF
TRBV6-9,CASSYFEQYF
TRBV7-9,CASSQNTNTEAFF
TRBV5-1,CASSPGLAGSNEQFF
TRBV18,CASSPTRGGLGEQFF
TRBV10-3,CAIRTPQGARTEAFF
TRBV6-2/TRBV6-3,CASSTTSFREGGAFF
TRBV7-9,CASRKEGDQPQHF
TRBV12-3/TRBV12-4,CASSPSGYSPLHF
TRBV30,CAWSSGQGNYGYTF
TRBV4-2,CASSQDGGGAAKNIQYF
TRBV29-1,CSVPPTSGGVNEQFF
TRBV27,CASSPSGQGDFYEQYF
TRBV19,CASSILRDNSPLHF
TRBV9,CASSSSGGGGTDTQYF
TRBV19,CASSIGTGNYEQYF
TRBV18,CASLGASYGYTF
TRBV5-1,CASTPGRGGADEQYF
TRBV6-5,CASSKQVSNTEAFF
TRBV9,CASSVDSLNEQFF
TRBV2,CASTGTAGNTEAFF
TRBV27,CASSLGLGGNQPQHF
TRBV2,CASSRGPYYEQYF
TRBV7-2,CASSTLGGLETEAFF
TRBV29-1,CSVEDPKRGGYGYTF
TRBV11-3,CASSLLTGGWVEQYF
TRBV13,CASSLGFSNQPQHF
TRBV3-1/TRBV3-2,CASSHGGGNTGELFF